The T cell receptor (beta chain) under discussion was sequenced for a study of blood T cell repertoires in COVID-19. Study-wide background: COVID-19 samples from acute and convalescent phases originated in the United States, Italy and Spain.

Only in-frame clones appear in the TCRdb table, and some are missing; sequencing was by immunoSEQ multiplex PCR. Seen here are 200,000 to 250,000 clones, approximately 84% observed once, and the top ten hold roughly 15%. The CDR3 loop spans 18 amino acids. CDR1 is MDHEN and CDR2 is SYDVKM in the germline V gene. V gave up 7 bases and J gave up 1 base, with 22 bases separating them. Two negative PCRs, clearance, or symptom resolution characterized the recovered Cohort 3 donors. This sequence originates from a middle-aged man who had recovered from COVID-19. The source material was PBMCs or T cells enriched from blood (not recorded which). The J gene is TRBJ1-4, the V gene TRBV28; no reliable D call. The CDR3 sequence: CASIPGGQVYGTNEKLFF. In nucleotides, the CDR3 is TGTGCCAGCATCCCCGGCGGGCAGGTGTATGGAACTAATGAAAAACTGTTTTTT.